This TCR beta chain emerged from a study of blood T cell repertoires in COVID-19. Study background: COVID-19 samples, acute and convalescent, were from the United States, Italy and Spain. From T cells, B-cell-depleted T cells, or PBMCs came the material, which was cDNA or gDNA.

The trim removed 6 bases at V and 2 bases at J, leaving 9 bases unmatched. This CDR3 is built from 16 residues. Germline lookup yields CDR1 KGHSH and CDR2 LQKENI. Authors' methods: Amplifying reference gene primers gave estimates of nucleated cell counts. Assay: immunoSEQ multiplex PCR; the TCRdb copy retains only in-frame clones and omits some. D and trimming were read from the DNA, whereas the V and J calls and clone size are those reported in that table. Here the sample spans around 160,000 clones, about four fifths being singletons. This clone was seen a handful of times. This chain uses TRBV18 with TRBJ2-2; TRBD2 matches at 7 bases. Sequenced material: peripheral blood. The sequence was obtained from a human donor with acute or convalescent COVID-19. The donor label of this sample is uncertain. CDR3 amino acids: CASSDRLAANTGELFF. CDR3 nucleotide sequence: TGTGCCAGCTCGGACCGGCTAGCGGCAAACACCGGGGAGCTGTTTTTT.